Listed here is a single T cell receptor (beta chain). Its antigen is undetermined. The CDR3 has 16 residues. The germline V gene encodes CDR1 MNHEY and CDR2 SMNVEV (reference sequence). V lost 2 bases, J lost 5 bases, and 6 bases stayed unmatched. The cohort excluded patients with autoimmune disease history or systemic immunosuppression. On cycle 4 day 1 and cycle 7 day 1, as well as at baseline, blood was sampled. Assay used: immunoSEQ multiplex PCR; TCRdb lists only in-frame clones, some missing. The sample lists 8,000 to 10,000 clones, 85% to 90% occurring once. This specimen comes from a study of OX40 agonist ivuxolimab in advanced cancers. Study-wide background: Every 2 weeks, patients got intravenous ivuxolimab at one of six dose levels (0.01-10 mg/kg). Whole-study findings and limits: Low normalized T-cell clonal expansion was also seen in some nonresponders.

The sequencing used CD4+ or CD8+ T cells sorted from blood, collected in a trial of the OX40 agonist ivuxolimab. The chain combines TRBV27 with TRBJ2-4; 10 nucleotides line up with TRBD2. This TCR was recovered from an adult with an advanced solid tumor such as melanoma, head and neck, liver or kidney cancer. CDR3 residues: CASSLLTSGFENIQYF. In nucleotides, the CDR3 is TGTGCCAGCAGTTTACTGACTAGCGGGTTCGAAAACATTCAGTACTTC.